Listed below are T cell receptor beta chains from one sample, sequenced in a study of neurological immune-mediated disorders. TCRdb passed the 5' RACE reads through MiXCR, listing each CDR3 protein once. The repertoire has roughly 57,000 distinct CDR3 sequences, 6.5% to 8.5% of them found once; the top ten carry under 2.5%. Sequenced sample: PBMCs. The receptor set was obtained from a middle-aged woman in good health. Both conserved end residues are part of each CDR3. Each record gives: CDR3 length, J gene, V gene, D gene, CDR3 protein. The D gene is left open where the match is weak.

>16|TRBJ2-1|TRBV20-1|TRBD2
CSASPVAGLSYNEQFF
>14|TRBJ2-7|TRBV7-9|.
CASSLVSLGYEQYF
>14|TRBJ2-5|TRBV10-3|TRBD1
CAISLQGAGETQYF
>17|TRBJ1-1|TRBV24-1|TRBD1
CATSEPGQETMNTEAFF
>15|TRBJ1-1|TRBV6-2/TRBV6-3|.
CASTQQRWGGTEAFF
>14|TRBJ2-7|TRBV11-1|TRBD2
CASSRRTSGPEQYF
>15|TRBJ2-2|TRBV14|.
CASSLRTGYTGELFF
>18|TRBJ2-6|TRBV5-1|.
CASSLGGDLFSGANVLTF
>15|TRBJ1-2|TRBV6-2/TRBV6-3|.
CASSYSVGDGYGYTF
>13|TRBJ1-4|TRBV20-1|.
CSAHPGSNEKLFF
>13|TRBJ1-2|TRBV6-5|.
CASTGHSRRGYTF
>13|TRBJ1-4|TRBV3-1|.
CASSRQVGEKLFF
>14|TRBJ2-1|TRBV5-5|TRBD2
CASRRLAGGREQFF
>15|TRBJ2-6|TRBV5-1|.
CASSVQASGANVLTF
>14|TRBJ2-2|TRBV20-1|TRBD1
CSAGTGSRTGELFF
>14|TRBJ2-1|TRBV3-1|.
CASSQFVRDTEQFF
>15|TRBJ1-5|TRBV12-3/TRBV12-4|TRBD1
CASIPRTGSNQPQHF
>15|TRBJ2-3|TRBV10-2|.
CASSESAQNTDTQYF
>13|TRBJ1-5|TRBV18|TRBD1
CASSPGGGQPQHF
>14|TRBJ1-1|TRBV5-6|.
CASSFQGMNTEAFF
>14|TRBJ2-1|TRBV20-1|TRBD2
CSAWTSGRYNEQFF
>16|TRBJ2-3|TRBV20-1|.
CSARDRDRMSTDTQYF
>16|TRBJ2-3|TRBV9|TRBD2
CASSVFSGTVTDTQYF
>14|TRBJ1-1|TRBV14|.
CASSQARGSTEAFF
>16|TRBJ1-1|TRBV10-2|.
CASSEDGQQVNTEAFF
>15|TRBJ1-5|TRBV18|.
CASSQVAGNNQPQHF
>15|TRBJ2-7|TRBV7-2|.
CASSPKVGGSYEQYF
>18|TRBJ2-6|TRBV15|.
CATSSLGQWRAGANVLTF
>14|TRBJ2-3|TRBV20-1|TRBD2
CSASNGGLVDTQYF
>13|TRBJ1-1|TRBV6-5|.
CASSHRGWTEAFF
>14|TRBJ2-1|TRBV5-1|.
CASSFRGDYNEQFF
>14|TRBJ2-5|TRBV6-5|TRBD2
CASSFAGGSETQYF
>16|TRBJ2-2|TRBV6-2/TRBV6-3|TRBD2
CASRKTSGLNTGELFF
>15|TRBJ2-2|TRBV24-1|.
CATSGGQMNTGELFF